What follows are 19 T cell receptor beta chains derived from one specimen sequenced in a study of CD8+CD57+ T cells in acquired aplastic anemia. Genomic DNA served as template for TCR beta VDJ and CDR3 profiling. TCRdb recomputed calls from the reads with MiXCR, one row per CDR3 protein. The sample has 180,000 or so distinct CDR3 sequences; roughly 50% are singletons. For sequencing, patients were chosen who had shown expansion of CD8+CD57+ cells by flow cytometry. The sequenced sample was sorted CD4+, CD8+, or CD8+CD57+ T cells (not recorded which) from PBMCs. Source of these receptors: a human donor with aplastic anemia.

Remarks on this clonotype: A read error may account for a junction end that differs from germline. The chain uses TRBV7-9 and TRBJ2-7; D remains unclear. The length of the CDR3 is 11 residues. Germline V gene lookup returns CDR1 SEHNR and CDR2 FQNEAQ (reference sequence). Here the CDR3 DNA reads TGCGCCAGCAGCTTACTCTACGAGCAGTACTTC. Translated: CASSLLYEQYF. The variable domain in full, completed from reference TRBV7-9 and TRBJ2-7, reads DTGVSQNPRHKITKRGQNVTFRCDPISEHNRLYWYRQTLGQGPEFLTYFQNEAQLEKSRLLSDRFSAERPKGSFSTLEIQRTEQGDSAMYLCASSLLYEQYFGPGTRLTVT.

The chain has TRBV28 and TRBJ2-7; 8 bases match TRBD2. The junction had 9 bases not matched to a gene; V was cut back by 7 bases and J by 1 base. Germline loops: CDR1 MDHEN, CDR2 SYDVKM. This CDR3 is built from 15 residues. In nucleotides, the CDR3 is TGTGCCAGCACCCTAAGCGGGAGCCGTTCCTACGAGCAGTACTTC. Protein sequence: CASTLSGSRSYEQYF. Variable domain in full (rest from reference TRBV28 and TRBJ2-7): DVKVTQSSRYLVKRTGEKVFLECVQDMDHENMFWYRQDPGLGLRLIYFSYDVKMKEKGDIPEGYSVSREKKERFSLILESASTNQTSMYLCASTLSGSRSYEQYFGPGTRLTVT.

This clonotype was counted at least ten times. The gene calls are TRBV7-2 and TRBJ2-7; 10 bases align to TRBD1. Germline lookup yields CDR1 SGHTA and CDR2 FQGNSA. With V trimmed by 3 bases and J by 3 bases, 5 bases remained unmatched. This CDR3 is 15 amino acids long. CDR3 in amino acids: CASSFPWTGGYEQYF. Here the CDR3 DNA reads TGTGCCAGCAGCTTCCCCTGGACAGGGGGCTACGAGCAGTACTTC.

This clonotype came up many times. The genes are TRBV7-3 and TRBJ2-3; 10 nucleotides align to TRBD2. There are 14 residues in the CDR3. CDR1 and CDR2 (germline): SGHTA, FQGTGA. Trimming took 5 bases from V and 6 from J; bases not matched to a gene: 5. CDR3 nucleotide sequence: TGTGCCAGCAGCCCAGCGGGAGGGGAGGATACGCAGTATTTT. This translates into CASSPAGGEDTQYF.

This clonotype has ten or more counts. The rearrangement uses TRBV7-9 and TRBJ1-2; D not resolved. Trimming took 5 bases from V and 0 from J, leaving 10 bases between them. This CDR3 has 14 amino acids. Germline CDR1 SEHNR, CDR2 FQNEAQ (reference sequence). CDR3 in amino acids: CASSPPGSNYGYTF. The DNA of the CDR3 is TGTGCCAGCAGCCCCCCCGGATCTAACTATGGCTACACCTTC.

This clonotype was observed at least ten times. This chain joins TRBV9 and TRBJ2-2; the D gene could be TRBD1 or TRBD2 (7 bases each). The length of the CDR3 is 16 residues. The V end was cut by 0 bases, the J end by 2 bases, with 11 bases between. Germline V gives CDR1 SGDLS, CDR2 YYNGEE. The CDR3 is CASSVGGGGNTGELFF. Here the CDR3 DNA reads TGTGCCAGCAGCGTAGGGGGAGGGGGCAACACCGGGGAGCTGTTTTTT.

The chain couples TRBV29-1 to TRBJ1-5; no firm D call. Deletions cut 3 bases from V and 3 bases from J, with 9 bases between. This CDR3 contains 13 residues. CDR1 and CDR2 (germline): SQVTM, ANQGSEA. CDR3 bases: TGCAGCGTTGATGGACGCCACAATCAGCCCCAGCATTTT. This encodes CSVDGRHNQPQHF.

This clonotype was seen many times. The V gene is TRBV4-2, the J gene TRBJ2-1; a weak D match, TRBD2 (6 bases). The CDR3 has 15 residues. Trimming stripped 0 bases from V and 2 bases from J, with 8 bases between. Germline CDR1 and CDR2: LGHNA and YNFKEQ. CDR3 DNA: TGTGCCAGCAGCCAAGAAGCTAGCGCCTACAATGAGCAGTTCTTC. Translation gives CASSQEASAYNEQFF.

The sample holds many counts of this clonotype. V is TRBV30 and J is TRBJ2-3, with D possibly being TRBD1 or TRBD2 (5 bases each). The germline CDR1 and CDR2 sequences are GTSNPN and SVGIG (reference sequence). This CDR3 contains 16 residues. The germline V and J ends were trimmed by 3 bases and 1 base, with 17 bases remaining between them. CDR3 sequence (DNA): TGTGCCTGGAGCCCAGACGAATTGGGGGGCACAGATACGCAGTATTTT. Its protein is CAWSPDELGGTDTQYF.

There are many counts of this clonotype. CDR3: CASSQTGRQPQHF. DNA for the CDR3: TGTGCCAGCAGTCAGACAGGGCGGCAGCCCCAGCATTTT. This rearrangement joins TRBV6-2 or TRBV6-3 to TRBJ1-5, with 7 bases fitting TRBD1. The V gene's germline CDR1 is MNHEY and CDR2 SVGEGT. V trimming: 5 bases; J trimming: 7 bases; junction bases outside the gene matches: 5. This CDR3 is built from 13 residues.

The V and J genes are TRBV25-1 and TRBJ1-1; TRBD1 might be the D (5 bases). Germline V gives CDR1 MGHDK, CDR2 SYGVNS. The V and J ends lost 3 bases and 7 bases respectively, with 15 bases between them. This CDR3 comprises 14 residues. The CDR3 DNA reads TGTGCCAGCAGTGACACTACTTGGGGGTTTGAAGCTTTCTTT. As protein: CASSDTTWGFEAFF. The whole variable domain, remainder taken from reference TRBV25-1 and TRBJ1-1, is EADIYQTPRYLVIGTGKKITLECSQTMGHDKMYWYQQDPGMELHLIHYSYGVNSTEKGDLSSESTVSRIRTEHFPLTLESARPSHTSQYLCASSDTTWGFEAFFGQGTRLTVV.

Points on this clonotype: One end of the junction does not line up with germline, which may come from a read error. The genes are TRBV20-1 and TRBJ1-1; 9 bases are shared with TRBD1. The CDR3 has 14 amino acids. Germline values: CDR1 DFQATT, CDR2 SNEGSKA (reference sequence). CDR3 DNA: TGCAGTGCTAGCGTCCCGGGACAGGGCCCTGAAACTTTCTTT. Translating it yields CSASVPGQGPETFF.

This sequence joins TRBV7-2 and TRBJ2-3, with a weak D call TRBD2 (6 bases). CDR1 is SGHTA, CDR2 FQGNSA, per germline. The CDR3 is made up of 15 amino acids. V was clipped by 5 bases and J by 2 bases, with 14 bases between them. The CDR3: CASSRLGGATDTQYF. CDR3 bases: TGTGCCAGCAGCCGACTAGGAGGGGCCACAGATACGCAGTATTTT.

The chain couples TRBV9 to TRBJ2-3; no definite D call. V dropped 3 bases and J dropped 7 bases, with 9 bases sitting between them. The CDR3 runs to 12 residues. The germline CDR1 and CDR2 sequences are SGDLS and YYNGEE. This chain's CDR3 is CASSAGSYTQYF. The CDR3 DNA reads TGTGCCAGCAGCGCAGGTTCCTATACGCAGTATTTT.

The chain carries TRBV7-9 and TRBJ2-3, with 8 bases that match TRBD2. The germline V gene has CDR1 SEHNR and CDR2 FQNEAQ (reference sequence). This CDR3 has 14 residues. The V segment lost 5 bases and the J segment 3 bases; nucleotides outside the gene matches: 4. The CDR3 loop is CASSPAGGTDTQYF. For the CDR3, the DNA is TGTGCCAGCAGCCCCGCGGGGGGTACAGATACGCAGTATTTT.

This clonotype was recorded only once. This may arise from a read error, as a much more abundant clone is one base away. Since no conserved phenylalanine or tryptophan closes the CDR3, a read error is the likely cause. The genes are TRBV9 and TRBJ1-1, with 8 bases fitting TRBD1. The junction had 8 bases not matched to a gene; V was cut back by 0 bases and J by 4 bases. CDR3 length: 16 residues. Germline V gives CDR1 SGDLS, CDR2 YYNGEE. The chain's CDR3 is CASSVDGNRGSTEAFL. In DNA form, the CDR3 reads TGTGCCAGCAGCGTAGACGGAAACAGGGGGTCCACTGAAGCTTTCCTT.

This clonotype was recorded a few times. The rearrangement joins TRBV11-1 to TRBJ2-5, with TRBD2 identical over 8 bases. Per the germline V gene, CDR1 is SGHAT and CDR2 is FQDESV (reference sequence). This CDR3 contains 16 residues. The trim removed 5 bases at V and 4 bases at J, leaving 12 bases unmatched. The CDR3 coding sequence is TGTGCCAGCAGCCCCGAGGGAGCGGGAGAGTCAGAGACCCAGTACTTC. This gives the protein CASSPEGAGESETQYF.

This chain connects TRBV6-6 to TRBJ2-7, with a possible D match to TRBD2 (5 bases). The V gene lost 7 bases and the J gene lost 4 bases, with 8 bases spanning the gap. The CDR3 has 11 amino acids. Germline assignment: CDR1 MNHNY and CDR2 SVGAGI (reference sequence). This CDR3 is CASIPGYEQYF. The CDR3 DNA reads TGTGCCAGCATCCCGGGGTACGAGCAGTACTTC.

This clonotype showed up just a few times. The rearrangement uses TRBV2 and TRBJ1-4; perhaps TRBD1 as D (5 bases). The CDR3 runs 13 residues. The germline V gene has CDR1 SNHLY and CDR2 FYNNEI. The V gene lost 4 bases and the J gene lost 6 bases, with 9 bases spanning the gap. The CDR3 nucleotides are TGTGCCAGCAGTGCGGGACTTGATGAAAAACTGTTTTTT. Residues: CASSAGLDEKLFF.